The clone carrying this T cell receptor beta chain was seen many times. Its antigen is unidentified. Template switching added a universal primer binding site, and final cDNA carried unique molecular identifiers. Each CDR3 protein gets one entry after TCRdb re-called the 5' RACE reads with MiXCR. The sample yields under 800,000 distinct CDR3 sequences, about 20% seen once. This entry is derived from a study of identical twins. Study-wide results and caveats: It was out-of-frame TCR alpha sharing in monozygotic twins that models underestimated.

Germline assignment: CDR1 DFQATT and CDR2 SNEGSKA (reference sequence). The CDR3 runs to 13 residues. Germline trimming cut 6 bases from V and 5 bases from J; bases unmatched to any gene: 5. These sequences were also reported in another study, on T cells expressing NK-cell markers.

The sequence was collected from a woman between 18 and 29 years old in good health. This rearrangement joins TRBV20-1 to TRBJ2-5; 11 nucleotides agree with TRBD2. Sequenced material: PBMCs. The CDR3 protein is CSAISGRVETQYF. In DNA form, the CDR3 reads TGCAGTGCCATTAGCGGGAGGGTTGAGACCCAGTACTTC.